These 22 T cell receptor beta chains were all obtained from the same sample, sequenced in a study of T cell changes during pregnancy in multiple sclerosis. Measured with immunoSEQ multiplex PCR; TCRdb has only the in-frame clones, and not every one. The sample consists of some 80,000 clones, approximately 93% of them appearing once. Sequencing was performed on CD4+ T cells from peripheral blood mononuclear cells, taken after pregnancy. These receptors originate from a female donor with multiple sclerosis, enrolled in a pregnancy study.

This clone was recorded once. The rearrangement uses TRBV30 and TRBJ2-1; maybe TRBD2 (5 bases). CDR1 and CDR2 (germline): GTSNPN, SVGIG (reference sequence). The CDR3 runs to 16 residues. Deletions cut 3 bases from V and 7 bases from J, with 22 bases between. The CDR3 region is CAWSSGGSGVGNEQFF. In nucleotides, the CDR3 is TGTGCCTGGAGCTCGGGTGGGAGTGGGGTTGGGAATGAGCAGTTCTTC.

The J gene is TRBJ2-3, the V gene TRBV5-1; possible D gene TRBD2, 5 bases. Trimming took 0 bases from V and 6 from J, leaving 11 bases between them. The germline CDR1 and CDR2 sequences are SGHRS and YFSETQ. CDR3 length: 14 amino acids. DNA of the CDR3: TGCGCCAGCAGCTTGGAAGGGAGAGGCGATACGCAGTATTTT. The encoded protein is CASSLEGRGDTQYF.

V gene TRBV30 combines with J gene TRBJ2-1; D is unresolved. From germline, CDR1 is GTSNPN and CDR2 SVGIG (reference sequence). CDR3 length equals 12 residues. Between the trimmed V and J ends, which lost 3 bases and 11 bases, there was a span of 14 bases. CDR3 DNA: TGTGCCTGGAGGGATGACTCACCTAAGCAGTTCTTC. Its protein product is CAWRDDSPKQFF. Combining the CDR3 with reference TRBV30 and TRBJ2-1 gives the whole variable domain SQTIHQWPATLVQPVGSPLSLECTVEGTSNPNLYWYRQAAGRGLQLLFYSVGIGQISSEVPQNLSASRPQDRQFILSSKKLLLSDSGFYLCAWRDDSPKQFFGPGTRLTVL.

This clone was found once. The V call is TRBV5-5, the J call TRBJ2-1, with D possibly being TRBD2 (5 bases). Germline V CDR1 and CDR2: SGHKS, YYEKEE (reference sequence). This CDR3 is 14 amino acids long. The V end was cut by 0 bases, the J end by 7 bases, with 11 bases between. The CDR3, as DNA: TGTGCCAGCAGCTTGGGAGGGAGTCGTAATGAGCAGTTCTTC. Translated, it gives CASSLGGSRNEQFF.

CDR3 residues: CASSGTSGVVFF. The CDR3 coding sequence is TGTGCCAGCAGTGGGACATCGGGAGTCGTGTTCTTC. The genes are TRBV2 and TRBJ2-1; perhaps TRBD2 as D (6 bases). Trimming left V 4 bases short and J 15 bases short, with 16 bases between. The CDR3 has 12 amino acids. The germline V gene encodes CDR1 SNHLY and CDR2 FYNNEI.

V and J are TRBV5-4 and TRBJ2-7; 10 bases agree with TRBD2. The V gene's germline CDR1 is SGHNT and CDR2 YYREEE (reference sequence). The CDR3 has 15 residues. V lost 0 bases to trimming and J lost 3 bases; unmatched junction nucleotides: 3. CDR3 in amino acids: CASSLASGSNYEQYF. CDR3 sequence (DNA): TGTGCCAGCAGCTTGGCTAGCGGGAGCAACTACGAGCAGTACTTC.

The genes are TRBV11-2 and TRBJ2-3; tentatively, D is TRBD2 (7 bases). The germline V gene has CDR1 SGHAT and CDR2 FQNNGV. Trimming left V 5 bases short and J 1 base short, with 13 bases between. The CDR3 has 15 amino acids. The CDR3 sequence: CASSAGAGGTDTQYF. The DNA for the CDR3 is TGTGCCAGCAGCGCGGGGGCGGGAGGCACAGATACGCAGTATTTT.

V is TRBV19 and J is TRBJ2-2; TRBD2 matches 9 bases. Germline trimming cut 5 bases from V and 3 bases from J; bases unmatched to any gene: 4. The CDR3 contains 15 residues. CDR1 LNHDA and CDR2 SQIVND come from the germline V gene (reference sequence). The CDR3 region has the DNA TGTGCCAGTAGTGGCGGGGGGGGGTACACCGGGGAGCTGTTTTTT. It codes for CASSGGGGYTGELFF.

The gene calls are TRBV4-3 and TRBJ2-1; 12 nucleotides agree with TRBD2. V lost 0 bases and J lost 4; bases outside the gene matches: 4. Germline V CDR1 and CDR2: LGHNA, YSLEER. The CDR3 is 17 amino acids. The CDR3 is CASSQDLLAGGYNEQFF. CDR3 DNA: TGCGCCAGCAGCCAAGATCTTCTAGCGGGAGGGTACAATGAGCAGTTCTTC.

The chain has TRBV13 and TRBJ2-1; 13 bases line up with TRBD2. Germline lookup yields CDR1 PRHDT and CDR2 FYEKMQ (reference sequence). V lost 3 bases to trimming and J lost 4 bases; unmatched junction nucleotides: 3. CDR3 length equals 16 residues. The CDR3 loop reads CASSFRTSGGYNEQFF. The CDR3 DNA is TGTGCCAGCAGCTTCAGGACTAGCGGGGGTTACAATGAGCAGTTCTTC.

The chain uses TRBV5-1 and TRBJ1-5, with 9 positions matching TRBD1. In germline, CDR1 is SGHRS, CDR2 YFSETQ. This CDR3 spans 18 amino acids. With V trimmed by 4 bases and J by 0 bases, 11 bases remained unmatched. The CDR3 coding sequence is TGCGCCAGCAGCCCCCATTGGCGGGACAGGGTTAGCAATCAGCCCCAGCATTTT. Protein sequence: CASSPHWRDRVSNQPQHF. Together with reference TRBV5-1 and TRBJ1-5, the CDR3 gives the full variable domain: KAGVTQTPRYLIKTRGQQVTLSCSPISGHRSVSWYQQTPGQGLQFLFEYFSETQRNKGNFPGRFSGRQFSNSRSEMNVSTLELGDSALYLCASSPHWRDRVSNQPQHFGDGTRLSIL.

The genes are TRBV28 and TRBJ2-1, with 9 bases aligning to TRBD1. Germline loops: CDR1 MDHEN, CDR2 SYDVKM. Trimming removed 1 base from V and 5 bases from J; junction bases left unmatched: 6. The CDR3 loop spans 16 amino acids. The CDR3 protein is CASSLFSGTGHNEQFF. CDR3 sequence (DNA): TGTGCCAGCAGTTTATTCAGCGGGACAGGGCACAATGAGCAGTTCTTC.

V and J are TRBV15 and TRBJ2-7; TRBD1 might be the D (6 bases). V was clipped by 5 bases and J by 5 bases, with 19 bases between them. Germline lookup yields CDR1 LNHNV and CDR2 YYDKDF (reference sequence). The CDR3 is made up of 15 amino acids. The CDR3 DNA sequence: TGTGCCACCAGCGGCCGTTTGCAGGGGAAGAACGAGCAGTACTTC. Its protein is CATSGRLQGKNEQYF. Full variable domain (outside the CDR3, taken from reference TRBV15 and TRBJ2-7): DAMVIQNPRYQVTQFGKPVTLSCSQTLNHNVMYWYQQKSSQAPKLLFHYYDKDFNNEADTPDNFQSRRPNTSFCFLDIRSPGLGDTAMYLCATSGRLQGKNEQYFGPGTRLTVT.

The chain employs TRBV5-1 and TRBJ2-7; 10 nucleotides line up with TRBD2. The CDR3 runs to 15 residues. Germline V gene lookup returns CDR1 SGHRS and CDR2 YFSETQ. The J segment lost 3 bases and the V segment lost 1 base, leaving 4 bases of the junction unmatched. As DNA, the CDR3 is TGCGCCAGCAGCTTGAGCGGGAGGGCGATCTACGAGCAGTACTTC. It translates to CASSLSGRAIYEQYF.

This chain uses TRBV4-2 with TRBJ1-5, with D uncertain. Germline V gives CDR1 LGHNA, CDR2 YNFKEQ. CDR3 length: 14 residues. Between the trimmed V and J ends, which lost 0 bases and 1 base, there was a span of 4 bases. DNA for the CDR3: TGTGCCAGCAGCCAAGACGTGAGCAATCAGCCCCAGCATTTT. It codes for CASSQDVSNQPQHF.

The rearrangement uses TRBV20-1 and TRBJ2-7; possible D gene TRBD2, 6 bases. The germline V and J ends were trimmed by 6 bases and 5 bases, with 11 bases remaining between them. This CDR3 region has 11 residues. Per the germline V gene, CDR1 is DFQATT and CDR2 is SNEGSKA (reference sequence). For the CDR3, the DNA is TGCAGTGCCGGCGGGATGAACGAGCAGTACTTC. It codes for CSAGGMNEQYF.

The chain links TRBV5-1 to TRBJ2-2; D gene uncertain. This CDR3 is built from 17 residues. The ends were cut back, 0 bases at V and 1 base at J, with 13 bases in the middle. CDR1 SGHRS and CDR2 YFSETQ come from the germline V gene. Written as DNA, the CDR3 is TGCGCCAGCAGCTTGGACGTCTTGTCTAGGAACACCGGGGAGCTGTTTTTT. Its translation is CASSLDVLSRNTGELFF.

This clone has only one observation. The chain uses TRBV19 and TRBJ2-3, with D unclear. This CDR3 region has 14 residues. V was shortened by 3 bases and J by 3 bases, with 10 bases between the two germline ends. Germline-derived CDR1 and CDR2 are LNHDA and SQIVND (reference sequence). CDR3 residues: CASSIQAQTDTQYF. The CDR3 DNA reads TGTGCCAGTAGTATTCAAGCGCAGACAGATACGCAGTATTTT.

V usage is TRBV28 and J usage is TRBJ1-1, with D possibly being TRBD1 (5 bases). Germline V gives CDR1 MDHEN, CDR2 SYDVKM. V was shortened by 7 bases and J by 3 bases, with 15 bases between the two germline ends. This CDR3 has 14 residues. CDR3 protein: CASTQFQGYTEAFF. The CDR3 nucleotides read TGTGCCAGCACACAATTCCAGGGTTACACTGAAGCTTTCTTT.

This clone was detected a few times. The chain uses TRBV19 and TRBJ2-2, with 7 bases identical to TRBD1. The ends lost 6 bases at V and 6 bases at J; junction bases unmatched: 7. Per germline, CDR1 LNHDA and CDR2 SQIVND (reference sequence). This CDR3 is 14 amino acids long. CDR3: CASRDIGQAGELFF. The DNA for the CDR3 is TGTGCCAGTAGAGACATAGGACAGGCCGGGGAGCTGTTTTTT.

The DNA of the CDR3 is TGTGCCACCAGCAGACCCGACAGGGTTCAAGAGACCCAGTACTTC. Encoded protein: CATSRPDRVQETQYF. The V and J genes are TRBV15 and TRBJ2-5, with TRBD1 identical over 7 bases. V trimming: 2 bases; J trimming: 2 bases; junction bases outside the gene matches: 5. Germline V CDR1 and CDR2: LNHNV, YYDKDF (reference sequence). CDR3 length equals 15 residues.

The rearrangement uses TRBV9 and TRBJ2-1, with 9 nucleotides matching TRBD1. In germline, CDR1 is SGDLS, CDR2 YYNGEE. Trimming cost V 0 bases and J 10 bases; bases outside gene matches: 14. The CDR3 is made up of 17 amino acids. The CDR3 DNA follows: TGTGCCAGCAGCGTAGAGTGGGTGACAGGGGGATCAATGGAGCAGTTCTTC. Translating it yields CASSVEWVTGGSMEQFF.